One sample yielded the 23 T cell receptor beta chains listed below, sequenced in a study of blood T cell repertoires in COVID-19. Profiling relied on immunoSEQ multiplex PCR, and the TCRdb table lists in-frame clones only, not all of them. The sample has roughly 80,000 clones, approximately 90% seen once. Sequenced material: peripheral blood. Receptors were obtained from a human donor in a cohort sampled during active COVID-19.

The chain employs TRBV4-1 and TRBJ2-3; 7 bases are shared with TRBD2. This CDR3 contains 15 residues. V dropped 1 base and J dropped 2; count of bases not matched to a gene: 3. Germline V lookup: CDR1 MGHRA, CDR2 YSYEKL. The CDR3 spells CASSQVGLPTDTQYF. The CDR3 nucleotides read TGCGCCAGCAGCCAAGTGGGACTACCCACAGATACGCAGTATTTT.

This clone was counted a few times. The V and J genes are TRBV7-3 and TRBJ1-6; no reliable D call. The CDR3 runs to 14 residues. Germline CDR1 SGHTA, CDR2 FQGTGA. Trimming left V 5 bases short and J 9 bases short, with 14 bases between. The CDR3 protein is CASSPGAPGSPLHF. Here the CDR3 DNA reads TGTGCCAGCAGCCCCGGCGCCCCAGGTTCACCCCTCCACTTT.

The V call is TRBV2, the J call TRBJ2-4; 9 bases fit TRBD1. Trimming at V came to 6 bases and at J to 6 bases, leaving 6 bases not matched to a gene. The CDR3 is 14 residues long. CDR1 is SNHLY and CDR2 is FYNNEI in the germline V gene. In DNA form, the CDR3 reads TGTGCCAGCAGAAACAGGGGGCCCTTAAACATTCAGTACTTC. It translates to CASRNRGPLNIQYF.

The CDR3 nucleotides read TGTGCCAGCAGCCCCGGGACAGGGGATAATCAGCCCCAGCATTTT. It yields the protein CASSPGTGDNQPQHF. V is TRBV6-2 or TRBV6-3 and J is TRBJ1-5; TRBD1 aligns across 10 bases. The V segment lost 6 bases and the J segment 4 bases; nucleotides outside the gene matches: 6. This CDR3 comprises 15 residues. CDR1 is MNHEY, CDR2 SVGEGT, per germline.

The chain links TRBV2 to TRBJ1-5; possible D gene TRBD1, 5 bases. Germline V gene data show CDR1 as SNHLY and CDR2 as FYNNEI. The CDR3 totals 14 residues. V lost 6 bases to trimming and J lost 0 bases, with 9 bases between them. The CDR3 spells CASRGLISNQPQHF. CDR3 nucleotide sequence: TGTGCCAGCAGGGGACTGATTAGCAATCAGCCCCAGCATTTT. The full variable domain, its missing parts supplied by reference TRBV2 and TRBJ1-5, is EPEVTQTPSHQVTQMGQEVILRCVPISNHLYFYWYRQILGQKVEFLVSFYNNEISEKSEIFDDQFSVERPDGSNFTLKIRSTKLEDSAMYFCASRGLISNQPQHFGDGTRLSIL.

This clone was counted only a few times. The gene calls are TRBV4-2 and TRBJ1-2; tentatively, D is TRBD1 (5 bases). The germline gives CDR1 LGHNA, CDR2 YNFKEQ. Trimming stripped 4 bases from V and 2 bases from J, with 17 bases between. The CDR3 runs 16 residues. The CDR3 spells CASSRGAAAVNYGYTF. The CDR3 DNA follows: TGTGCCAGCAGCCGGGGCGCGGCAGCCGTAAACTATGGCTACACCTTC.

V gene TRBV28 combines with J gene TRBJ2-7; a weak D match, TRBD1 (8 bases). The V gene's germline CDR1 is MDHEN and CDR2 SYDVKM. V lost 7 bases and J lost 6, with 25 bases in between. The CDR3 has 16 residues. The DNA for the CDR3 is TGTGCCAGCAAGTCCCGGGAGGACAGGGCCTACGCCGAGCAGTACTTC. The encoded protein is CASKSREDRAYAEQYF.

The rearrangement links TRBV25-1 to TRBJ1-6, with 9 bases lining up with TRBD1. The germline gives CDR1 MGHDK, CDR2 SYGVNS. The length of the CDR3 is 15 residues. J lost 9 bases, V lost 5 bases, and 8 bases had no gene match. The CDR3 DNA sequence: TGTGCCAGCAGTACCCGGGACAGGGATACTTCACCCCTCCACTTT. Translated: CASSTRDRDTSPLHF.

The rearrangement uses TRBV4-2 and TRBJ1-1; no definite D call. The CDR3 runs to 15 residues. Germline assignment: CDR1 LGHNA and CDR2 YNFKEQ. The ends were cut back, 0 bases at V and 4 bases at J, with 12 bases in the middle. The CDR3 DNA sequence: TGTGCCAGCAGCCAAGAGGTCGCCTCGGGCACTGAAGCTTTCTTT. This gives the protein CASSQEVASGTEAFF.

V and J are TRBV2 and TRBJ2-1, with a weak D call TRBD2 (7 bases). The V gene's germline CDR1 is SNHLY and CDR2 FYNNEI. V gave up 1 base and J gave up 4 bases, with 11 bases separating them. The CDR3 covers 15 residues. The DNA for the CDR3 is TGTGCCAGCAGTGAAGTGGGAGGGGGTTACAATGAGCAGTTCTTC. Encoded protein: CASSEVGGGYNEQFF.

J is TRBJ1-3 and V is TRBV6-5, with 7 bases identical to TRBD1. Germline assignment: CDR1 MNHEY and CDR2 SVGAGI. The CDR3 totals 15 residues. V gave up 7 bases and J gave up 2 bases; unmatched junction bases: 8. DNA for the CDR3: TGTGCCAGCACCCTCACAGGGGCAACTGGAAACACCATATATTTT. Amino acids: CASTLTGATGNTIYF.

This chain joins TRBV6-1 and TRBJ2-7; possible D gene TRBD2, 5 bases. CDR3 size: 15 residues. The germline V gene has CDR1 MNHNS and CDR2 SASEGT. V lost 2 bases and J 1 base, leaving 12 bases between the germline ends. Here the CDR3 reads CASSEKEGWSYEQYF. The CDR3, as DNA: TGTGCCAGCAGTGAAAAAGAGGGTTGGTCCTACGAGCAGTACTTC.

This clone has just one count. The rearrangement links TRBV4-1 to TRBJ2-7, with D possibly TRBD2 on 6 matching bases. The ends were cut back, 1 base at V and 3 bases at J, with 25 bases in the middle. Looked up from germline, CDR1 is MGHRA and CDR2 is YSYEKL. This CDR3 region has 19 residues. CDR3 in DNA: TGCGCCAGCAGCCAAGGGGTGGTCAGCACCCAATCGGAGGGCTACGAGCAGTACTTC. Protein sequence: CASSQGVVSTQSEGYEQYF.

The chain employs TRBV7-9 and TRBJ2-3; D call uncertain. In germline, CDR1 is SEHNR, CDR2 FQNEAQ (reference sequence). The CDR3 totals 12 residues. Deletions cut 4 bases from V and 6 bases from J, with 8 bases between. The CDR3 protein is CASSSYFDTQYF. In DNA form, the CDR3 reads TGTGCCAGCAGCTCCTACTTCGATACGCAGTATTTT.

V gene TRBV7-9 combines with J gene TRBJ2-1, with a possible D match to TRBD2 (6 bases). Germline-derived CDR1 and CDR2 are SEHNR and FQNEAQ (reference sequence). This CDR3 has 14 residues. V was shortened by 4 bases and J by 1 base, with 8 bases between the two germline ends. CDR3: CASSSSASYNEQFF. CDR3 DNA: TGTGCCAGCAGCTCTAGCGCTTCCTACAATGAGCAGTTCTTC.

The chain links TRBV19 to TRBJ2-7; a possible D gene is TRBD2 (5 bases). Trimming shortened V by 5 bases and J by 3 bases, and 14 bases separated the two germline ends. This CDR3 has 14 amino acids. CDR1 is LNHDA and CDR2 is SQIVND in the germline V gene (reference sequence). The CDR3 protein is CASSPRTGDYEQYF. CDR3 nucleotide sequence: TGTGCCAGTAGTCCAAGGACTGGAGACTACGAGCAGTACTTC.

The V and J genes are TRBV18 and TRBJ2-1, with TRBD2 identical over 11 bases. V dropped 4 bases and J dropped 5; count of bases not matched to a gene: 7. Germline V gene lookup returns CDR1 KGHSH and CDR2 LQKENI. CDR3 length equals 16 residues. In DNA form, the CDR3 reads TGTGCCAGCTCACAAACCGGGACTAGCGGAAACAATGAGCAGTTCTTC. Translation gives CASSQTGTSGNNEQFF. Full variable domain (missing parts from reference TRBV18 and TRBJ2-1): NAGVMQNPRHLVRRRGQEARLRCSPMKGHSHVYWYRQLPEEGLKFMVYLQKENIIDESGMPKERFSAEFPKEGPSILRIQQVVRGDSAAYFCASSQTGTSGNNEQFFGPGTRLTVL.

The chain links TRBV5-1 to TRBJ2-1; 10 nucleotides match TRBD2. The germline CDR1 and CDR2 sequences are SGHRS and YFSETQ. CDR3 length equals 16 residues. After removal of 2 bases from V and 5 bases from J, the junction contained 7 bases not matched to a gene. This chain's CDR3 is CASSLNSGGLNNEQFF. CDR3 DNA sequence: TGCGCCAGCAGCTTAAATAGCGGGGGGCTCAACAATGAGCAGTTCTTC. Filled out from reference TRBV5-1 and TRBJ2-1, the complete variable domain reads KAGVTQTPRYLIKTRGQQVTLSCSPISGHRSVSWYQQTPGQGLQFLFEYFSETQRNKGNFPGRFSGRQFSNSRSEMNVSTLELGDSALYLCASSLNSGGLNNEQFFGPGTRLTVL.

The CDR3 DNA follows: TGCGCCAGCAGACCGGGACAGGGGATTAGTTTTTCGTACTTC. Protein product: CASRPGQGISFSYF. V is TRBV5-1 and J is TRBJ2-4, with 10 nucleotides matching TRBD1. The V segment lost 5 bases and the J segment 15 bases; nucleotides outside the gene matches: 14. This CDR3 is 14 amino acids long. In germline, CDR1 is SGHRS, CDR2 YFSETQ.

The gene calls are TRBV5-1 and TRBJ2-3; maybe TRBD1 (6 bases). There are 14 residues in the CDR3. Germline loops: CDR1 SGHRS, CDR2 YFSETQ. Trimming took off 1 base at V and 6 bases at J, with 12 bases between the two ends. CDR3 nucleotide sequence: TGCGCCAGCAGCTTGCAGGGGATAGGGGATACGCAGTATTTT. This codes for CASSLQGIGDTQYF.

The V and J genes are TRBV7-2 and TRBJ1-6; unclear D gene. V dropped 4 bases and J dropped 7 bases, with 14 bases sitting between them. The CDR3 runs 15 residues. CDR1 is SGHTA, CDR2 FQGNSA, per germline. CDR3 amino acids: CASSSWARGNSPLHF. The CDR3 DNA is TGTGCCAGCAGCTCCTGGGCCCGAGGGAATTCACCCCTCCACTTT.

The chain couples TRBV9 to TRBJ1-6, with D possibly matching TRBD1 (5 bases). CDR1 SGDLS and CDR2 YYNGEE come from the germline V gene. Trimming shortened V by 0 bases and J by 15 bases, and 16 bases separated the two germline ends. There are 14 residues in the CDR3. Written as DNA, the CDR3 is TGTGCCAGCAGCGTAGCAATGACAGATTCATACCTCCACTTT. As protein: CASSVAMTDSYLHF.

The chain has TRBV27 and TRBJ2-1; tentative D call: TRBD2 (6 bases). The CDR3 loop spans 13 amino acids. Germline V gene lookup returns CDR1 MNHEY and CDR2 SMNVEV (reference sequence). Trimming pared 10 bases from V and 2 bases from J, leaving 12 bases between. Here the CDR3 reads CATRGLAYNEQFF. CDR3 sequence (DNA): TGTGCCACCCGGGGGTTAGCCTACAATGAGCAGTTCTTC.